This entry concerns a single TCR beta chain. The CDR3 is 15 amino acids. Per germline, CDR1 SGHTA and CDR2 FQGNSA. V gave up 9 bases and J gave up 3 bases; unmatched junction bases: 12. This record comes from a study of OX40 agonist ivuxolimab in advanced cancers. Measured with immunoSEQ multiplex PCR; TCRdb has only the in-frame clones, and not every one. The sample yields around 58,000 clones, around 88% seen once. Sample: CD4+ or CD8+ T cells sorted from blood, taken in a trial of the OX40 agonist ivuxolimab. The TCR was taken from an adult with an advanced solid tumor such as melanoma, head and neck, liver or kidney cancer. The rearrangement uses TRBV7-2 and TRBJ2-3; 7 bases match TRBD2. This CDR3 reads CASTTWGGSTDTQYF. The CDR3, as DNA: TGTGCCAGTACGACTTGGGGGGGGTCTACAGATACGCAGTATTTT.